These 2 T cell receptor beta chains share one sample of origin, sequenced in a study of blood T cell repertoires in COVID-19. Only in-frame clones appear in the TCRdb table, and some are missing; sequencing was by immunoSEQ multiplex PCR. Here the sample spans about 45,000 clones, more than 90% being singletons. The specimen was peripheral blood. The receptor set was obtained from a man between 70 and 80 years old with active COVID-19.

The CDR3 loop reads CASSLAQGRDEQFF. CDR3 sequence (DNA): TGCGCCAGCAGCTTGGCCCAGGGAAGGGATGAGCAGTTCTTC. J is TRBJ2-1 and V is TRBV5-1; possible D gene TRBD1, 5 bases. The germline CDR1 and CDR2 sequences are SGHRS and YFSETQ. CDR3 length: 14 amino acids. Trimming left V 0 bases short and J 8 bases short, with 12 bases between.

The rearrangement joins TRBV28 to TRBJ2-1, with a weak D call TRBD1 (6 bases). This CDR3 comprises 15 residues. Trimming cost V 6 bases and J 4 bases, with 16 bases left between them. Germline CDR1 MDHEN, CDR2 SYDVKM. The CDR3 loop is CASRPGTFPYNEQFF. DNA of the CDR3: TGTGCCAGCAGACCCGGGACATTTCCGTACAATGAGCAGTTCTTC.